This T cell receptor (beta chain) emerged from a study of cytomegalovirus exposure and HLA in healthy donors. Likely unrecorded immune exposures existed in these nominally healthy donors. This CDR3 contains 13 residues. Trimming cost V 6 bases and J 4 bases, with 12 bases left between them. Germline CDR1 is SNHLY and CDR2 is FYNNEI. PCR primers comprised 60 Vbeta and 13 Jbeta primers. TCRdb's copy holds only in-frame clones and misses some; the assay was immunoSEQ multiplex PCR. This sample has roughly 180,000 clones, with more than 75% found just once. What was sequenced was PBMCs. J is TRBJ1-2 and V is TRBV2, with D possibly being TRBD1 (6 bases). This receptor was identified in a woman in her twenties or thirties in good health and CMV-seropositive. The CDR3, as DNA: TGTGCCAGCAGGGCGGCAGGGGTCTATGGCTACACCTTC. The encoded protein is CASRAAGVYGYTF. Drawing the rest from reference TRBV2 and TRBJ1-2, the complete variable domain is EPEVTQTPSHQVTQMGQEVILRCVPISNHLYFYWYRQILGQKVEFLVSFYNNEISEKSEIFDDQFSVERPDGSNFTLKIRSTKLEDSAMYFCASRAAGVYGYTFGSGTRLTVV.